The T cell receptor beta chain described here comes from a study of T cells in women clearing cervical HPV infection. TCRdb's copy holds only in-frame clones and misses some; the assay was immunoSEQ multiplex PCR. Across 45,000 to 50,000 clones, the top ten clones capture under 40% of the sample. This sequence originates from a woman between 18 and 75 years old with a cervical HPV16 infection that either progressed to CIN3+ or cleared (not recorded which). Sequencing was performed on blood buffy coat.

The CDR3 spells CASSIGQVMNTEAFF. The CDR3 DNA, read in part, is TGTGCCAGTAGTATAGGACAGGTAATGAACACTGAA. The chain employs TRBV19 and TRBJ1-1; TRBD1 might be the D (6 bases). The read falls 3 residues short of the CDR3 end, and the missing part is taken from the germline J gene. V was cut by 1 base and J by 0 bases, with 9 bases left in between. CDR3 length: 15 residues. CDR1 and CDR2 (germline): LNHDA, SQIVND (reference sequence). Variable domain in full (rest from reference TRBV19 and TRBJ1-1): DGGITQSPKYLFRKEGQNVTLSCEQNLNHDAMYWYRQDPGQGLRLIYYSQIVNDFQKGDIAEGYSVSREKKESFPLTVTSAQKNPTAFYLCASSIGQVMNTEAFFGQGTRLTVV.